This T cell receptor beta chain comes out of a study of blood T cell repertoires in COVID-19. In the study overall: The samples span acute and convalescent COVID-19 from the United States, Italy and Spain. PBMCs, B-cell-depleted T cells, or T cells provided the cDNA or gDNA that made up the material.

Trimming cost V 1 base and J 1 base, with 13 bases left between them. The CDR3 is made up of 16 amino acids. Germline V CDR1 and CDR2: SNHLY, FYNNEI. This clone was detected only once. Per the original methods: Estimation of nucleated cell counts was performed using reference gene primer amplification. Method: immunoSEQ multiplex PCR; TCRdb's copy keeps in-frame clones and lacks some. For V, J and clone size, that table is used; D and trimming come from the DNA. Of approximately 140,000 clones listed, around 84% are singletons. The receptor was isolated from a woman older than 75 with acute or convalescent COVID-19. The sample consisted of peripheral blood. The chain carries TRBV2 and TRBJ2-5; D is possibly TRBD1 (5 bases). The CDR3 sequence: CASSEVPQGIQETQYF. The CDR3 DNA reads TGTGCCAGCAGTGAAGTGCCCCAGGGTATCCAAGAGACCCAGTACTTC.